This TCR beta chain stems from a study of blood T cell repertoires in COVID-19. Assay: immunoSEQ multiplex PCR; the TCRdb copy retains only in-frame clones and omits some. The sample shows about 200,000 clones, around nine tenths of them seen only once. The germline CDR1 and CDR2 sequences are LNHDA and SQIVND (reference sequence). The CDR3 sequence is 12 residues long. Trimming pared 4 bases from V and 7 bases from J, leaving 5 bases between. This clone has only one observation. The material sequenced was peripheral blood. The receptor's source is a man over 45 with COVID-19, enrolled during active disease. The chain carries TRBV19 and TRBJ1-6, with TRBD1 as a possible D gene (5 bases). CDR3 DNA: TGTGCCAGTAGTAAGGGGAATTCACCCCTCCACTTT. This sequence encodes CASSKGNSPLHF.